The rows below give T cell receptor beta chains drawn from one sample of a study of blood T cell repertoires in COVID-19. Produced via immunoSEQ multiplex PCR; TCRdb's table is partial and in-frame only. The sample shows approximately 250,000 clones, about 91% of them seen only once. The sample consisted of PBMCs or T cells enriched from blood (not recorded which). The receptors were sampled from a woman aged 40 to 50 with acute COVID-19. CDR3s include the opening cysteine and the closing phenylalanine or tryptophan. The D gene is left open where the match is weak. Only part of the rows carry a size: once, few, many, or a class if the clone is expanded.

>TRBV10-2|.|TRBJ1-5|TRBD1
TGCGCCAGCAGTGAAAAAACCGGGACAGGGGGAATGGATCAGCCCCAGCATTTT
CASSEKTGTGGMDQPQHF
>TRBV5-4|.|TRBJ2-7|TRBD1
TGTGCCAGCAGCACCGACAGGGGGCGCGACGAGCAGTACTTC
CASSTDRGRDEQYF
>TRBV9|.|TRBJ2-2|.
TGTGCCAGCAGCGTAGGTCTAACCGGGGAGCTGTTTTTT
CASSVGLTGELFF
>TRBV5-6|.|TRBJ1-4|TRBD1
TGTGCCAGCAGCTTGACGGGACAGGGTGCGTGGTACTCTGAAAAACTGTTTTTT
CASSLTGQGAWYSEKLFF
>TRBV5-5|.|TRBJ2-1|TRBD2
TGTGCCAGCAGCTTAGGGACTAACCTCCAGTACAATGAGCAGTTCTTC
CASSLGTNLQYNEQFF
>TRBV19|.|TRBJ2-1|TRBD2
TGTGCCAGTAGTATACGGACTAGCGGGAGGGGTGAGCAGTTCTTC
CASSIRTSGRGEQFF
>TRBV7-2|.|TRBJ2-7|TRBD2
TGTGCCAGCAGCTCCTACCGACTAGCGGGAGGGCTGGGGGAGCAGTACTTC
CASSSYRLAGGLGEQYF
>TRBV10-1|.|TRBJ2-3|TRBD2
TGCGCCAGCAGTGAGCTAGCGGGAGCTCCAGATACGCAGTATTTT
CASSELAGAPDTQYF
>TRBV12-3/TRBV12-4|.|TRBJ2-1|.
TGTGCCAGCAGGCGGGACTCAAACAATGAGCAGTTCTTC
CASRRDSNNEQFF
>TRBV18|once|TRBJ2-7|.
TGTGCCAGCTCATTCGTAATTGACGGAGATGAGACCTACGAGCAGTACTTC
CASSFVIDGDETYEQYF
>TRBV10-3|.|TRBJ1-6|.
TGTGCCATCAGTGAGTTAGGGGATAATTCACCCCTCCACTTT
CAISELGDNSPLHF
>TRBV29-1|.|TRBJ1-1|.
TGCAGCGTTGGTCCCGGGGGGATCATGAACACTGAAGCTTTCTTT
CSVGPGGIMNTEAFF
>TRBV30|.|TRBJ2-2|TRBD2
TGTGCCTGGAGTCCGGGACTAGCGGGAGAGGGTGAGCTGTTTTTT
CAWSPGLAGEGELFF
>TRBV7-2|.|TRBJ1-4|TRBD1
TGTGCCAGCAGCAAAAACAGGGGTGGCGGTGAAAAACTGTTTTTT
CASSKNRGGGEKLFF
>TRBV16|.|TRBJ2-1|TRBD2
TGTGCCAGCAGCCAGTCACTAGCGACCAATGAGCAGTTCTTC
CASSQSLATNEQFF
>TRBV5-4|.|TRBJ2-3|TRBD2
TGTGCCAGCAAGCCGTTTGAGGGACTAGCGGGAGGGCTCAGCACAGATACGCAGTATTTT
CASKPFEGLAGGLSTDTQYF
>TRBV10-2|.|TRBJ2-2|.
TGCGCCAGCAGCGTGGGAGATGGTACCGGGGAGCTGTTTTTT
CASSVGDGTGELFF
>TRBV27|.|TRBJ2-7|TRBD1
TGTGCCAGCAGAGCCACCGGGACAGGGGACTCCTACGAGCAGTACTTC
CASRATGTGDSYEQYF
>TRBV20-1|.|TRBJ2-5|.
TGCAGTGCTAGTTTCCTAGGCCAAGAGACCCAGTACTTC
CSASFLGQETQYF
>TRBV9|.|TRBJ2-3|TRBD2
TGTGCCAGCAGCGCCTCTCCGACTAGCGGGAGCGGAGATACGCAGTATTTT
CASSASPTSGSGDTQYF
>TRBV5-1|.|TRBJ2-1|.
TGCGCCAGCAGCGCAATAGGGGGTGAGCAGTTCTTC
CASSAIGGEQFF
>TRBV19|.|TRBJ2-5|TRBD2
TGTGCCAGTAGTGCCCCCAGCGGGAGGGCCATGCAGACCCAGTACTTC
CASSAPSGRAMQTQYF
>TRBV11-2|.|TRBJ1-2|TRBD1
TGTGCCAGCAGCTTAGAGTCGGCAGGGGGCTATGGCTACACCTTC
CASSLESAGGYGYTF
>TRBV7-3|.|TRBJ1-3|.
TGTGCCAGCAGCTCCTCAGCGGACTCTGGAAACACCATATATTTT
CASSSSADSGNTIYF
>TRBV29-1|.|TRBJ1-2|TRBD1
TGCAGCGCCGGGACAGGGGAAGACTCTGGCTACACCTTC
CSAGTGEDSGYTF
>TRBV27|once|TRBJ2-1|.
TGTGCCAGCACCAAAAGGATAGCGGATAACTCCTACAATGAGCAGTTCTTC
CASTKRIADNSYNEQFF
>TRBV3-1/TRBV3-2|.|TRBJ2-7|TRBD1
TGTGCCAGCAGTCACGACAGGGCCAACTCCTACGAGCAGTACTTC
CASSHDRANSYEQYF
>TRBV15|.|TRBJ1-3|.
TGTGCCACCAGCAGAGATATGGGAAACACCATATATTTT
CATSRDMGNTIYF
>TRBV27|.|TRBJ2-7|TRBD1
TGTGCCAGCAGTTTAGACAGGGATTCCTACGAGCAGTACTTC
CASSLDRDSYEQYF
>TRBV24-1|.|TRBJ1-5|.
TGTGCCACCAGTGATTTCGTTAGCAATCAGCCCCAGCATTTT
CATSDFVSNQPQHF
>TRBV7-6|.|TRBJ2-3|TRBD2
TGTGCCAGCAGCTTACCCACTGGACTAGCGGGCACAGATACGCAGTATTTT
CASSLPTGLAGTDTQYF
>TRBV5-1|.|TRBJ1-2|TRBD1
TGCGCCAGCAGCTTAGGGACAGAACACTCCTATGGCTACACCTTC
CASSLGTEHSYGYTF
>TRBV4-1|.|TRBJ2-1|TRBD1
TGCGCCAGCAGTCCTTCCCCCGGGACAGCCAGCCTGGGGCAGTTCTTC
CASSPSPGTASLGQFF
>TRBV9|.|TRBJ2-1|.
TGTGCCAGCAGCGTAGCACAGGGCCCCTCCAATGAGCAGTTCTTC
CASSVAQGPSNEQFF
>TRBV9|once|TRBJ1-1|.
TGTGCCAGCAGCGTAGCTACTAGGAACACTGAAGCTTTCTTT
CASSVATRNTEAFF
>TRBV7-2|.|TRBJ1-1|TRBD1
TGTGCCAGCAGCTTAACAGGGGGCAGGAACACTGAAGCTTTCTTT
CASSLTGGRNTEAFF
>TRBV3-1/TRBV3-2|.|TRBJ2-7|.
TGTGCCAGCAGCCAAGACCAGAGGGACTACGAGCAGTACTTC
CASSQDQRDYEQYF
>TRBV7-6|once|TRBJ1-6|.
TGTGCCAGCAGCGACCAGGGGTTGTCACCCCTCCACTTT
CASSDQGLSPLHF
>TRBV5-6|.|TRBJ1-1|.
TGTGCCAGCAGCTCCGGGACTTTGTCTGAAGCTTTCTTT
CASSSGTLSEAFF
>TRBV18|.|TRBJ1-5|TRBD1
TGTGCCAGCTCACCCGGACAGGGGGATTATCAGCCCCAGCATTTT
CASSPGQGDYQPQHF
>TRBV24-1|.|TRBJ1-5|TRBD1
TGTGCCACCAGTGAGGACAGGGGTTCCGCTCAGCCCCAGCATTTT
CATSEDRGSAQPQHF
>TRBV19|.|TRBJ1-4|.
TGTGCCAGTAGCCGCGTCCCGACAGTCCGTCTTAATGAAAAACTGTTTTTT
CASSRVPTVRLNEKLFF
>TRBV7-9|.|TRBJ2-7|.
TGTGCCAGCAGCGCCGCCCCCGTAGACTACGAGCAGTACTTC
CASSAAPVDYEQYF
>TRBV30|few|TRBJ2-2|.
TGTGCCTTGCGGAGCGTGGTCGGGGAGCTGTTTTTT
CALRSVVGELFF
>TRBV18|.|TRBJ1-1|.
TGTGCCAGCTCACCGACAGGCTTGAACACTGAAGCTTTCTTT
CASSPTGLNTEAFF
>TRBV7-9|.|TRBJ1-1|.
TGTGCCAGCAGCTTAGAATTGGCCACTGAAGCTTTCTTT
CASSLELATEAFF
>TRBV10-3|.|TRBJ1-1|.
TGTGCCATCAGTGCCCTGGGGGCGAACACTGAAGCTTTCTTT
CAISALGANTEAFF
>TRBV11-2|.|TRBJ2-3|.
TGTGCCAGCAGCTTCAGGGAAAGCACAGATACGCAGTATTTT
CASSFRESTDTQYF
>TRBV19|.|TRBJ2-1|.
TGTGCCAGTAGTATAGATCGGGGGAGCAATGAGCAGTTCTTC
CASSIDRGSNEQFF
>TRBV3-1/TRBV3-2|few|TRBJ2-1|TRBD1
TGTGCCAGCAGCCAAGGCCAGGGGGCTCTCGATGAGCAGTTCTTC
CASSQGQGALDEQFF
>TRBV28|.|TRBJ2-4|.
TGTGCCAGCAGTTTAGGGGGAGGTACCGGGGACATTCAGTACTTC
CASSLGGGTGDIQYF
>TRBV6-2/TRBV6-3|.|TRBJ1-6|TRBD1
TGTGCCAGCAGCCTACGACAGGGCAGGTCACCCCTCCACTTT
CASSLRQGRSPLHF
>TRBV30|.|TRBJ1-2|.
TGTGCCTGGAGTGGCGGGCGGCGGGACTACACCTTC
CAWSGGRRDYTF
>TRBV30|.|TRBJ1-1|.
TGTGCCTGGAGCGTTTTCGCGGCAGGGGCGAGCACTGAAGCTTTCTTT
CAWSVFAAGASTEAFF
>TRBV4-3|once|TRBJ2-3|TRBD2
TGCGCCAGCAGCCAGTCGACTAGCGGGAGGTCTGATACGCAGTATTTT
CASSQSTSGRSDTQYF